These T cell receptor beta chains were read from a single sample in a study of T cell responses to AZD1222 COVID-19 vaccine. Clones were sequenced by immunoSEQ multiplex PCR, and TCRdb holds only the in-frame ones, with some missing. The sample shows roughly 140,000 clones, roughly 88% of them seen only once. This specimen was peripheral blood, taken on day 0 of AZD1222 vaccination. Receptors originate from an adult in good health. Both conserved end residues are part of each CDR3. D genes are given only for firm matches. For some rows the clone size is stated as once, few or many, or as a class when expanded; others skip it.

abundance: -; d_gene: TRBD2; j_gene: TRBJ2-5; v_gene: TRBV24-1; len: 14; CDR3nt: TGTGCCACCAGTGAAACAGCGGGGCGGGAGACCCAGTACTTC; CDR3aa: CATSETAGRETQYF
abundance: -; d_gene: TRBD2; j_gene: TRBJ2-7; v_gene: TRBV11-2; len: 17; CDR3nt: TGTGCCAGCAGCCCCTTCCCGGGAGGGTTAAGCTCCTACGAGCAGTACTTC; CDR3aa: CASSPFPGGLSSYEQYF
abundance: -; d_gene: -; j_gene: TRBJ2-2; v_gene: TRBV4-3; len: 13; CDR3nt: TGCGCCAGCAGCCAAGATACCGCCGGGGAGCTGTTTTTT; CDR3aa: CASSQDTAGELFF
abundance: -; d_gene: -; j_gene: TRBJ1-5; v_gene: TRBV30; len: 13; CDR3nt: TGTGCCTGGGAAGAAGGGGCCGGACAGCCCCAGCATTTT; CDR3aa: CAWEEGAGQPQHF
abundance: once; d_gene: -; j_gene: TRBJ2-7; v_gene: TRBV6-2/TRBV6-3; len: 12; CDR3nt: TGTGCCAGCAGTTACCCAAGGACCCCCCAGTACTTC; CDR3aa: CASSYPRTPQYF
abundance: -; d_gene: -; j_gene: TRBJ2-2; v_gene: TRBV21-1; len: 12; CDR3nt: TGTGCCAGCAGCAAAAACACCGGGGAGCTGTTTTTT; CDR3aa: CASSKNTGELFF
abundance: -; d_gene: TRBD2; j_gene: TRBJ2-3; v_gene: TRBV11-2; len: 19; CDR3nt: TGTGCCAGCAGCCGGACTAGCGGGAGGGCCAGGAGCCGATCAGATACGCAGTATTTT; CDR3aa: CASSRTSGRARSRSDTQYF
abundance: once; d_gene: -; j_gene: TRBJ2-7; v_gene: TRBV4-1; len: 17; CDR3nt: TGCGCCAGCAGCCAAGATAGGGGCCAGGGGATGCGCTACGAGCAGTACTTC; CDR3aa: CASSQDRGQGMRYEQYF
abundance: -; d_gene: -; j_gene: TRBJ1-5; v_gene: TRBV6-5; len: 13; CDR3nt: TGTGCCAGCAGTTACGGGCCCAATCAGCCCCAGCATTTT; CDR3aa: CASSYGPNQPQHF
abundance: -; d_gene: TRBD1; j_gene: TRBJ1-5; v_gene: TRBV11-3; len: 14; CDR3nt: TGTGCCAGCAGCCTTACAGGGGCCCATCAGCCCCAGCATTTT; CDR3aa: CASSLTGAHQPQHF
abundance: -; d_gene: -; j_gene: TRBJ1-3; v_gene: TRBV6-2/TRBV6-3; len: 13; CDR3nt: TGTGCCAGCAGTCGCGGGATTGGAAACACCATATATTTT; CDR3aa: CASSRGIGNTIYF
abundance: -; d_gene: -; j_gene: TRBJ1-1; v_gene: TRBV6-5; len: 13; CDR3nt: TGTGCCATCCGCAGGGGTCTCGGGACTGAAGCTTTCTTT; CDR3aa: CAIRRGLGTEAFF
abundance: -; d_gene: TRBD1; j_gene: TRBJ2-2; v_gene: TRBV11-1; len: 16; CDR3nt: TGTGCCAGCAGCCATCCGGGACAGGGGAACACCGGGGAGCTGTTTTTT; CDR3aa: CASSHPGQGNTGELFF
abundance: -; d_gene: -; j_gene: TRBJ2-1; v_gene: TRBV11-2; len: 16; CDR3nt: TGTGCCAGCAGCCGGAGGATTAGCCTCGGGTACAATGAGCAGTTCTTC; CDR3aa: CASSRRISLGYNEQFF
abundance: -; d_gene: TRBD1; j_gene: TRBJ1-5; v_gene: TRBV27; len: 16; CDR3nt: TGTGCCAGCAGTTTAGGGACAGGGGTGGGCAATCAGCCCCAGCATTTT; CDR3aa: CASSLGTGVGNQPQHF
abundance: -; d_gene: -; j_gene: TRBJ1-2; v_gene: TRBV6-4; len: 15; CDR3nt: TGTGCCAGCAGTGAAGGGCGCAGTCCAGACTATGGCTACACCTTC; CDR3aa: CASSEGRSPDYGYTF
abundance: -; d_gene: TRBD1; j_gene: TRBJ1-4; v_gene: TRBV6-2/TRBV6-3; len: 15; CDR3nt: TGTGCCAGCAGCTATTGGGACAGGGAGAATGAAAAACTGTTTTTT; CDR3aa: CASSYWDRENEKLFF
abundance: -; d_gene: TRBD1; j_gene: TRBJ2-2; v_gene: TRBV24-1; len: 15; CDR3nt: TGTGCCACCAGTGAGGGGACAGGGGGCTTCGGGGAGCTGTTTTTT; CDR3aa: CATSEGTGGFGELFF
abundance: -; d_gene: -; j_gene: TRBJ1-1; v_gene: TRBV30; len: 12; CDR3nt: TGTGCCTGGAGTGCCTCAACCCAAGCGACACGTTTC; CDR3aa: CAWSASTQATRF
abundance: -; d_gene: -; j_gene: TRBJ2-5; v_gene: TRBV5-1; len: 12; CDR3nt: TGCGCCAGCAGCTACCAACAAGAGACCCAGTACTTC; CDR3aa: CASSYQQETQYF
abundance: once; d_gene: -; j_gene: TRBJ1-6; v_gene: TRBV2; len: 15; CDR3nt: TGTGCCAGCGGGGTGTGGGGGGCGAGTAATTCACCCCTCCACTTT; CDR3aa: CASGVWGASNSPLHF
abundance: -; d_gene: -; j_gene: TRBJ1-2; v_gene: TRBV4-1; len: 15; CDR3nt: TGCGCCAGCAGCCAGCTTGACACTCGTGGCTATGGCTACACCTTC; CDR3aa: CASSQLDTRGYGYTF
abundance: -; d_gene: -; j_gene: TRBJ2-7; v_gene: TRBV5-1; len: 15; CDR3nt: TGCGCCAGCAGCGCACCGGAGAGTCCCCCCGAGCCGCAGTACTTC; CDR3aa: CASSAPESPPEPQYF
abundance: -; d_gene: -; j_gene: TRBJ2-7; v_gene: TRBV19; len: 13; CDR3nt: TGTGCCAGTGCCTTGAATGGGCCCTACGAGCAGTACTTC; CDR3aa: CASALNGPYEQYF
abundance: -; d_gene: -; j_gene: TRBJ1-5; v_gene: TRBV4-3; len: 16; CDR3nt: TGCGCCAGCAGCCCTGCGGGCACCGGACGAAATCAGCCCCAGCATTTT; CDR3aa: CASSPAGTGRNQPQHF
abundance: -; d_gene: -; j_gene: TRBJ1-3; v_gene: TRBV30; len: 14; CDR3nt: TGTGCCTGGAGTAGGTGGCAGTCTGGAAACACCATATATTTT; CDR3aa: CAWSRWQSGNTIYF
abundance: -; d_gene: -; j_gene: TRBJ1-6; v_gene: TRBV7-2; len: 14; CDR3nt: TGTGCCAGCAGCTTACGGTCCGATAATTCACCCCTCCACTTT; CDR3aa: CASSLRSDNSPLHF
abundance: -; d_gene: -; j_gene: TRBJ1-2; v_gene: TRBV15; len: 16; CDR3nt: TGTGCCACCAGCAGAGTCCTGGGGGGTTCCGACTATGGCTACACCTTC; CDR3aa: CATSRVLGGSDYGYTF
abundance: -; d_gene: TRBD1; j_gene: TRBJ2-6; v_gene: TRBV9; len: 15; CDR3nt: TGTGCCAGCAGCGCGACAGGGCCTGGGGCCAACGTCCTGACTTTC; CDR3aa: CASSATGPGANVLTF
abundance: -; d_gene: -; j_gene: TRBJ1-1; v_gene: TRBV9; len: 15; CDR3nt: TGTGCCAGCAGCGTAGTCGGTAATCAAAACACTGAAGCTTTCTTT; CDR3aa: CASSVVGNQNTEAFF
abundance: -; d_gene: TRBD2; j_gene: TRBJ2-1; v_gene: TRBV7-2; len: 15; CDR3nt: TGTGCCAGCAGCTTAGACCTAGCGGGATACAATGAGCAGTTCTTC; CDR3aa: CASSLDLAGYNEQFF
abundance: -; d_gene: -; j_gene: TRBJ2-5; v_gene: TRBV5-1; len: 14; CDR3nt: TGCGCCAGCAGCTTGCGCAGGGGCCAAGAGACCCAGTACTTC; CDR3aa: CASSLRRGQETQYF
abundance: -; d_gene: TRBD1; j_gene: TRBJ1-2; v_gene: TRBV6-5; len: 12; CDR3nt: TGTGCCAGCAGATCAACAGGGGACGGCTACACCTTC; CDR3aa: CASRSTGDGYTF
abundance: -; d_gene: TRBD1; j_gene: TRBJ2-2; v_gene: TRBV6-5; len: 16; CDR3nt: TGTGCCAGCAGTTACTCGACAGGGGGAAACACCGGGGAGCTGTTTTTT; CDR3aa: CASSYSTGGNTGELFF
abundance: -; d_gene: TRBD1; j_gene: TRBJ2-3; v_gene: TRBV18; len: 15; CDR3nt: TGTGCCAGCTCACCCCAACAGGGGATAACAGATACGCAGTATTTT; CDR3aa: CASSPQQGITDTQYF
abundance: -; d_gene: -; j_gene: TRBJ2-3; v_gene: TRBV7-9; len: 15; CDR3nt: TGTGCCAGCATCAGACTAGGGCCCCGCACAGATACGCAGTATTTT; CDR3aa: CASIRLGPRTDTQYF
abundance: -; d_gene: -; j_gene: TRBJ2-2; v_gene: TRBV27; len: 14; CDR3nt: TGTGCCAGCAGTTCTATGAGGGTTGCCGGGGAGCTGTTTTTT; CDR3aa: CASSSMRVAGELFF
abundance: -; d_gene: TRBD1; j_gene: TRBJ1-1; v_gene: TRBV6-2/TRBV6-3; len: 15; CDR3nt: TGTGCCAGCAGTTCCCACAGGGGGCTGAACACTGAAGCTTTCTTT; CDR3aa: CASSSHRGLNTEAFF